The rows below give T cell receptor beta chains drawn from one sample of a study of control samples from healthy donors and cancer patients. Clones were read by immunoSEQ multiplex PCR, and TCRdb kept only the in-frame ones, dropping some. This sample has about 160,000 clones, with roughly 95% found just once. What was sequenced was blood. The receptors stem from a woman aged 25 to 45 in good health. Both conserved end residues are part of each CDR3. The order of the fields is clone size, V gene, J gene, D gene, CDR3 DNA, CDR3 protein. The D gene is left open where the match is weak. Not all rows give a size; the values are once, few, many and, for expanded clones, a class.

>NA|TRBV5-8|TRBJ2-3|NA
TGTGCCAGCAGCTTGAGCTTAGTACTGTTGTCAGATACGCAGTATTTT
CASSLSLVLLSDTQYF
>once|TRBV6-2/TRBV6-3|TRBJ1-1|NA
TGTGCCAGCAGCAACCAACCTAACAGGGTCACTGAAGCTTTCTTT
CASSNQPNRVTEAFF
>NA|TRBV19|TRBJ2-1|NA
TGTGCCAGTAGTACCGTCAACCCGGGCAACAATGAGCAGTTCTTC
CASSTVNPGNNEQFF
>NA|TRBV10-3|TRBJ2-7|NA
TGTGCCATCAGTGAGGCAGGACTTCTCTACGAGCAGTACTTC
CAISEAGLLYEQYF
>NA|TRBV14|TRBJ2-7|NA
TGTGCCAGCAGTGAAGGGCGCGAGCAGTACTTC
CASSEGREQYF
>NA|TRBV11-2|TRBJ2-3|NA
TGTGCCAGCAGCTTATCCAGGAGTGGGGATACGCAGTATTTT
CASSLSRSGDTQYF
>NA|TRBV3-1/TRBV3-2|TRBJ2-7|NA
TGTGCCAGCAGCAGGACTCACCCTACCTACGAGCAGTACTTC
CASSRTHPTYEQYF
>NA|TRBV28|TRBJ2-5|NA
TGTGCCAGCAACCGGTGGGGGACCCAGTACTTC
CASNRWGTQYF
>few|TRBV3-1/TRBV3-2|TRBJ2-2|NA
TGTGCCAGCACCCAAGATGTCGCTAGGGGGAGACCTAACACCGGGGAGCTGTTTTTT
CASTQDVARGRPNTGELFF
>NA|TRBV29-1|TRBJ1-2|NA
TGCAGCGTTTGGGGACTCAATGGCTACACCTTC
CSVWGLNGYTF
>NA|TRBV28|TRBJ2-7|NA
TGTGCCAGCAGCCCCCCGGCATCCCGCTACTACGAGCAGTACTTC
CASSPPASRYYEQYF
>NA|TRBV5-5|TRBJ2-5|NA
TGTGCCAGCAGCGTGAACCCGGGACAACTGCAAGAGACCCAGTACTTC
CASSVNPGQLQETQYF
>NA|TRBV7-6|TRBJ1-4|NA
TGTGCCAGCAGCTTAAGCCAGAGGCTTAATGAAAAACTGTTTTTT
CASSLSQRLNEKLFF
>NA|TRBV6-5|TRBJ2-1|NA
TGTGCCAGCAACACGGGAGCCTCCTACAATGAGCAGTTCTTC
CASNTGASYNEQFF
>NA|TRBV18|TRBJ2-5|TRBD2
TGTGCCAGCTCACCAGAACTAGCGGGAGAAGAGACCCAGTACTTC
CASSPELAGEETQYF
>NA|TRBV5-5|TRBJ2-5|TRBD2
TGTGCCAGCAGCTTGCGACTAGCGGGGACTCAAGAGACCCAGTACTTC
CASSLRLAGTQETQYF
>NA|TRBV27|TRBJ2-5|NA
TGTGCCAGCAGTTTCAGGGGAGAGACCCAGTACTTC
CASSFRGETQYF
>NA|TRBV15|TRBJ2-1|TRBD2
TGTGCCACCAGCAGGGACCATTTAGGGGTAGCGGGAGGGCCCCAAAATGAGCAGTTCTTC
CATSRDHLGVAGGPQNEQFF
>NA|TRBV11-2|TRBJ1-1|NA
TGTGCCAGCAGCCTGGACAGCATGAACACTGAAGCTTTCTTT
CASSLDSMNTEAFF
>NA|TRBV6-5|TRBJ1-1|NA
TGTGCCAGCACCCCGACAGGACGAAACACTGAAGCTTTCTTT
CASTPTGRNTEAFF
>NA|TRBV7-3|TRBJ2-1|NA
TGTGCCAGCAGCCCCGGCTCCTACAATGAGCAGTTCTTC
CASSPGSYNEQFF
>NA|TRBV7-6|TRBJ1-5|NA
TGTGCCAGCAGCTTAGAGGCCGGGGGTGCCGGTCAGCCCCAGCATTTT
CASSLEAGGAGQPQHF
>NA|TRBV7-8|TRBJ2-5|NA
TGTGCCAGCAGCTTAGCGCAAGCCAGAGTGGGAGAGACCCAGTACTTC
CASSLAQARVGETQYF
>NA|TRBV2|TRBJ1-1|NA
TGTGCCAGCAGTGAAAGTGAACTACTCAACACTGAAGCTTTCTTT
CASSESELLNTEAFF
>NA|TRBV7-6|TRBJ2-2|NA
TGTGCCAGCAGCCCTAGGGCAGGGACGAACACCGGGGAGCTGTTTTTT
CASSPRAGTNTGELFF
>few|TRBV6-4|TRBJ2-3|NA
TGTGCCAGCAGCGCCGGGACTAGCACAGATACGCAGTATTTT
CASSAGTSTDTQYF
>NA|TRBV28|TRBJ2-2|NA
TGTGCCAGCAGTTTTTGGGGGGTTGCCACCGGGGAGCTGTTTTTT
CASSFWGVATGELFF
>NA|TRBV28|TRBJ2-1|TRBD2
TGTGCCAGCAGTCCAACCTTGGGACTAGCGGCTTACAATGAGCAGTTCTTC
CASSPTLGLAAYNEQFF
>NA|TRBV25-1|TRBJ2-3|TRBD2
TGTGCCAGCAGTGAATATGGGGAGGGGGATACGCAGTATTTT
CASSEYGEGDTQYF
>NA|TRBV5-5|TRBJ1-2|NA
TGTGCCAGCAGCCCCGATAACTATGGCTACACCTTC
CASSPDNYGYTF
>NA|TRBV28|TRBJ1-1|NA
TGTGCCAGCACCCAAGGGAACACTGAAGCTTTCTTT
CASTQGNTEAFF
>NA|TRBV5-8|TRBJ2-7|NA
TGTGCCAGCAGCTTTCGTTTCAGGGGGGGCTCCTACGAGCAGTACTTC
CASSFRFRGGSYEQYF
>NA|TRBV6-1|TRBJ2-7|TRBD1
TGTGCCAGCAGTGAAGTTTTTACAGGGGGCAGGTACGAGCAGTACTTC
CASSEVFTGGRYEQYF
>NA|TRBV19|TRBJ1-1|NA
TGTGCCAGTAGTACCCCCAGGATGAAGTACACTGAAGCTTTCTTT
CASSTPRMKYTEAFF
>NA|TRBV9|TRBJ1-1|NA
TGTGCCAGCAGCGCCGCCCTAGGCACTGAAGCTTTCTTT
CASSAALGTEAFF
>NA|TRBV18|TRBJ2-7|NA
TGTGCCAGCTCATCCTCCTACGAGCAGTACTTC
CASSSSYEQYF
>few|TRBV10-2|TRBJ1-5|NA
TGCGCCAGCAGTGAAACAGGGTGGGTGCAGCCCCAGCATTTT
CASSETGWVQPQHF
>NA|TRBV19|TRBJ2-3|TRBD2
TGTGCCAGTAGGAGCGGGAAGTTAGGCACAGATACGCAGTATTTT
CASRSGKLGTDTQYF
>NA|TRBV5-6|TRBJ1-1|NA
TGTGCCAGCAGCTTGGGTCTAAGGGGAAAATCCACTGAAGCTTTCTTT
CASSLGLRGKSTEAFF
>NA|TRBV5-6|TRBJ2-3|NA
TGTGCCAGCAGCTTGGTTGGGGATACGCAGTATTTT
CASSLVGDTQYF
>NA|TRBV19|TRBJ2-2|TRBD2
TGTGCCAGTAGTATTGGTAGCGGGGGGATTAACACCGGGGAGCTGTTTTTT
CASSIGSGGINTGELFF
>NA|TRBV28|TRBJ2-3|TRBD2
TGTGCCAGCTCCCCGGCGGGAGGCAGACGTGATACGCAGTATTTT
CASSPAGGRRDTQYF
>NA|TRBV10-3|TRBJ2-7|NA
TGTGCCATCAGTGGAACCGGGACACACTTCTCCTACGAGCAGTACTTC
CAISGTGTHFSYEQYF
>NA|TRBV7-8|TRBJ1-6|TRBD1
TGTGCCAGCAGCCCCCCACAGGGGGCGGGGAATTCACCCCTCCACTTT
CASSPPQGAGNSPLHF
>NA|TRBV10-3|TRBJ2-7|NA
TGTGCCATCAGTGAGTCCGAAAGGCTGCCGCAGTACTTC
CAISESERLPQYF
>NA|TRBV6-1|TRBJ1-1|NA
TGTGCCAGCAGTGAATTACGGGGGAACACTGAAGCTTTCTTT
CASSELRGNTEAFF
>NA|TRBV7-3|TRBJ2-2|TRBD2
TGTGCCAGCAGCTTAGTGGGAGGGGACACCGGGGAGCTGTTTTTT
CASSLVGGDTGELFF
>NA|TRBV2|TRBJ2-7|NA
TGTGCCAGTAAAACCGGGACTTATTCCTACGAGCAGTACTTC
CASKTGTYSYEQYF
>NA|TRBV5-6|TRBJ1-1|NA
TGTGCCAGCAGCTTGGGCAGGGGTCAAAAGCAACATCAAGCTTTCTTT
CASSLGRGQKQHQAFF
>NA|TRBV7-2|TRBJ2-3|NA
TGTGCCAGCAGCCCTCCGCAGGGGTACACAGATACGCAGTATTTT
CASSPPQGYTDTQYF
>NA|TRBV18|TRBJ1-1|TRBD1
TGTGCCAGCTCACCACAAGCTTTCAGGGGGACTGGAACTGAAGCTTTCTTT
CASSPQAFRGTGTEAFF
>NA|TRBV5-1|TRBJ2-7|NA
TGCGCCAGCAGCACGGGACATAGAACCTACGAGCAGTACTTC
CASSTGHRTYEQYF
>NA|TRBV28|TRBJ2-3|NA
TGTGCCAGCAACGCCCTGGGACAATTAACAGATACGCAGTATTTT
CASNALGQLTDTQYF
>NA|TRBV27|TRBJ2-5|TRBD1
TGTGCCAGCAGTGCCTCAGGGGGCAGTGAGACCCAGTACTTC
CASSASGGSETQYF
>once|TRBV2|TRBJ2-1|NA
TGTGCCAGCACCTGGCAGGGGCCATACAATGAGCAGTTCTTC
CASTWQGPYNEQFF
>once|TRBV18|TRBJ1-1|NA
TGTGCCAGCTCACCTTCGGACGGTCGGGCTGAAGCTTTCTTT
CASSPSDGRAEAFF